Sequencing of this TCR beta chain was carried out in a study of CD8+ T cells in alopecia areata. The study, taken as a whole, reports: The study found TCR sharing across patients less clear than in mice, possibly for HLA reasons. Scalp samples also contribute reads from the resident alphabeta T cells found in normal skin. Lesional scalp displayed greater clonality than normal scalp, most notably in alopecia totalis/universalis.

This clone was observed many times. Its target is not known. Separation by sorting yielded CD4+ and CD8+ T cells from PBMCs. RNA was extracted and reverse transcribed into cDNA as the sequencing template. Clones were sequenced by immunoSEQ multiplex PCR, and TCRdb holds only the in-frame ones, with some missing. The sample comprises 150,000 to 200,000 clones, roughly 50% of which are singletons, and about 4.3% rests with the top ten. The sequence was collected from a human donor in good health. The specimen sequenced was CD4+ T cells sorted from blood.

CDR3 sequence: CASSKQGDLAKNIQYF. The CDR3, as DNA: TGTGCCAGCAGTAAACAGGGGGACCTAGCCAAAAACATTCAGTACTTC. The chain employs TRBV2 and TRBJ2-4; 8 nucleotides match TRBD1. Germline loops: CDR1 SNHLY, CDR2 FYNNEI. V lost 5 bases, J lost 0 bases, and 6 bases stayed unmatched. The CDR3 is 16 residues long. Complete variable domain (other parts from reference TRBV2 and TRBJ2-4): EPEVTQTPSHQVTQMGQEVILRCVPISNHLYFYWYRQILGQKVEFLVSFYNNEISEKSEIFDDQFSVERPDGSNFTLKIRSTKLEDSAMYFCASSKQGDLAKNIQYFGAGTRLSVL.